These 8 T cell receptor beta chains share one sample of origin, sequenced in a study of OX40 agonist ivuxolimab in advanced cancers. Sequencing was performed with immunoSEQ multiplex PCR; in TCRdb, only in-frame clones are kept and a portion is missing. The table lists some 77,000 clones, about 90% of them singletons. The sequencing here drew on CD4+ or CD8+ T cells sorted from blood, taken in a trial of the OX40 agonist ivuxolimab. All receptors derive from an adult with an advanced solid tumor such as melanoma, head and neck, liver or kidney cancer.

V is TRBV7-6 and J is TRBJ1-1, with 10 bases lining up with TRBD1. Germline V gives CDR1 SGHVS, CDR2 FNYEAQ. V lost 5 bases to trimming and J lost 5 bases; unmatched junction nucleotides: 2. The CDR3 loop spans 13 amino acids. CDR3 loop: CASSRTGGTEAFF. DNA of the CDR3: TGTGCCAGCAGCCGGACAGGGGGGACTGAAGCTTTCTTT.

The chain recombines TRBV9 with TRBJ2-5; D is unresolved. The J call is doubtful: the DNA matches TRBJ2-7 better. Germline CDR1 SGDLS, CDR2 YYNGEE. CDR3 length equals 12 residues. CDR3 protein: CASSADGYEQYF. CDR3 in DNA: TGTGCCAGCAGCGCTGATGGCTACGAGCAGTACTTC.

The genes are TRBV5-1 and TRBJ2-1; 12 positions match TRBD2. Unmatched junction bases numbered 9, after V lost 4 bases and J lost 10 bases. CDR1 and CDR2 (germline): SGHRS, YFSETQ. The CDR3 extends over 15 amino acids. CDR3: CASSILAGGLPEQFF. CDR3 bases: TGCGCCAGCAGCATACTAGCGGGGGGCCTTCCAGAGCAGTTCTTC. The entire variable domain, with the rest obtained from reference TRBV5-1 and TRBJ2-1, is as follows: KAGVTQTPRYLIKTRGQQVTLSCSPISGHRSVSWYQQTPGQGLQFLFEYFSETQRNKGNFPGRFSGRQFSNSRSEMNVSTLELGDSALYLCASSILAGGLPEQFFGPGTRLTVL.

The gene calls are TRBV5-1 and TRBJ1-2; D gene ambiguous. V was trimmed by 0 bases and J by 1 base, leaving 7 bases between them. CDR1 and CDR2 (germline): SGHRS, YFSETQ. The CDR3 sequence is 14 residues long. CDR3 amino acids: CASSLDSLNYGYTF. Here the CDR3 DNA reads TGCGCCAGCAGCTTGGACAGCCTTAACTATGGCTACACCTTC.

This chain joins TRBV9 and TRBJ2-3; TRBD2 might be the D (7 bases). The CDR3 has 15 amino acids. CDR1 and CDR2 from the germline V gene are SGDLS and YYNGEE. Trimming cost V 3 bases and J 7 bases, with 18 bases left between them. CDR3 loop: CASSGGLGGGHTQYF. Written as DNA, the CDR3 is TGTGCCAGCAGCGGTGGGCTGGGCGGGGGCCATACGCAGTATTTT.

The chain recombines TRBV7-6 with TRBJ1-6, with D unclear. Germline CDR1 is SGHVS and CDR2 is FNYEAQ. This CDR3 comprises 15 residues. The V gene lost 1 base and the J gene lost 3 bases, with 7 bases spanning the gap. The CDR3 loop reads CASSLGGIYNSPLHF. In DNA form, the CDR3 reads TGTGCCAGCAGCTTAGGTGGGATCTATAATTCACCCCTCCACTTT.

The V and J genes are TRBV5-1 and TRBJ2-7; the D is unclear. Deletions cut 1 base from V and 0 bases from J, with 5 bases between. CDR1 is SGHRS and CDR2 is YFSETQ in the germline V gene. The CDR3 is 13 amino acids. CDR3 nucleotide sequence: TGCGCCAGCAGCTTGCCCAGCTCCTACGAGCAGTACTTC. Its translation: CASSLPSSYEQYF. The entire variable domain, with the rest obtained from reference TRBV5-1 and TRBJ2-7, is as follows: KAGVTQTPRYLIKTRGQQVTLSCSPISGHRSVSWYQQTPGQGLQFLFEYFSETQRNKGNFPGRFSGRQFSNSRSEMNVSTLELGDSALYLCASSLPSSYEQYFGPGTRLTVT.

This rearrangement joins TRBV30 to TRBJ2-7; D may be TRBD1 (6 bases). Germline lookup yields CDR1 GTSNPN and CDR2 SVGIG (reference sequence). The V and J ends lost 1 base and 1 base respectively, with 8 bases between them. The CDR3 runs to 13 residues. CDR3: CAWSDGQSYEQYF. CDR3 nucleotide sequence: TGTGCCTGGAGTGACGGACAGTCCTACGAGCAGTACTTC.